This entry lists 2 T cell receptor beta chains sequenced from one sample in a study of blood T cell repertoires in COVID-19. Assay used: immunoSEQ multiplex PCR; TCRdb lists only in-frame clones, some missing. The table includes fewer than 200,000 clones, roughly nine tenths detected once. Sequenced: peripheral blood. The receptors were sampled from a man younger than 35 who had recovered from COVID-19.

The chain combines TRBV28 with TRBJ1-3; tentative D call: TRBD1 (6 bases). The CDR3 is 17 residues long. Trimming stripped 7 bases from V and 0 bases from J, with 19 bases between. Germline assignment: CDR1 MDHEN and CDR2 SYDVKM. CDR3 region: CASTSQGRVTSGNTIYF. CDR3 in DNA: TGTGCCAGCACCTCACAGGGCAGGGTAACCTCTGGAAACACCATATATTTT.

The chain has TRBV27 and TRBJ2-1; 9 nucleotides match TRBD2. CDR3 size: 16 residues. The J segment lost 4 bases and the V segment lost 5 bases, leaving 9 bases of the junction unmatched. Looked up from germline, CDR1 is MNHEY and CDR2 is SMNVEV (reference sequence). The CDR3 loop is CASSPEREALYNEQFF. The DNA for the CDR3 is TGTGCCAGCAGTCCAGAGCGGGAGGCTCTTTACAATGAGCAGTTCTTC.